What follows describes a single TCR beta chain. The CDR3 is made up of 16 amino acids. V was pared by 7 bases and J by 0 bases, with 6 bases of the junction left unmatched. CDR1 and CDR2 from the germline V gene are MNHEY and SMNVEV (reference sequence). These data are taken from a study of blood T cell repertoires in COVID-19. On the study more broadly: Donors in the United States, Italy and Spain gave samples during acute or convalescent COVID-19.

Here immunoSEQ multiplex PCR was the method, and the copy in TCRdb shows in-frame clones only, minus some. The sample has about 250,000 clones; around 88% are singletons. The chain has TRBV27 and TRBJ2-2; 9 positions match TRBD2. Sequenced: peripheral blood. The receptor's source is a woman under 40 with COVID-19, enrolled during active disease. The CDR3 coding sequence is TGTGCCAGCACCGTAGCGGGAGCCTCGAACACCGGGGAGCTGTTTTTT. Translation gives CASTVAGASNTGELFF.